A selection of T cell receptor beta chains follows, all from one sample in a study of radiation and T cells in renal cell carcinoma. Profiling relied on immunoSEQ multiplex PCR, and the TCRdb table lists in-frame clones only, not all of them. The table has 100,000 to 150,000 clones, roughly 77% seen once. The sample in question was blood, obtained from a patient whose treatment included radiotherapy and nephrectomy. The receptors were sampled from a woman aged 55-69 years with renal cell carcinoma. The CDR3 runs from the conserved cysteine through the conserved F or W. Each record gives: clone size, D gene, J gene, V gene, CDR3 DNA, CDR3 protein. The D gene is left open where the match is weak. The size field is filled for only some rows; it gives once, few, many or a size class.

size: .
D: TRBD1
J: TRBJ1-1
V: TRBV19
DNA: TGTGCCAGTAGTATGGGGGACAGGGGGATCACTGAAGCTTTCTTT
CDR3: CASSMGDRGITEAFF

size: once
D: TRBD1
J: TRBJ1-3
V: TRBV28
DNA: TGTGCCACCAGGGGACAGATCTCTGGAAACACCATATATTTT
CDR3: CATRGQISGNTIYF

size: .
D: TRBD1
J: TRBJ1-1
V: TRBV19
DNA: TGTGCCAGTAAACCCGCCGGACAGGGTTCTCTCGCTTTCTTT
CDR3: CASKPAGQGSLAFF

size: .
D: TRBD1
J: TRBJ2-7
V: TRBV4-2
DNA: TGTGCCAGCAGCCAAGACACGGGACAGGGTAAGTTGGCCTACGAGCAGTACTTC
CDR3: CASSQDTGQGKLAYEQYF

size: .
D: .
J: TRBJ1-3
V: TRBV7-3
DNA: TGTGCCAGCAGCGGGGACTCTGGAAACACCATATATTTT
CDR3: CASSGDSGNTIYF

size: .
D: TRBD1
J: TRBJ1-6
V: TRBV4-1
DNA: TGCGCCAGCAGCCACCAGGGGGAGGTGAATTCACCCCTCCACTTT
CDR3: CASSHQGEVNSPLHF

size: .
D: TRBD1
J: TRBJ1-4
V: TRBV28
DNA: TGTGCCAGCAGCACCATATGGACAGGGAAAGGAAAACTGTTTTTT
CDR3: CASSTIWTGKGKLFF

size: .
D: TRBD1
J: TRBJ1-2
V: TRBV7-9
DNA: TGTGCCAGCAGCTTGACGGGACAGAACTATGGCTACACCTTC
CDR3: CASSLTGQNYGYTF

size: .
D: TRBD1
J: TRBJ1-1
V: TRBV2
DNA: TGTGCCAGCTCAGGAGGGACAGGGATAGTGAACACTGAAGCTTTCTTT
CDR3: CASSGGTGIVNTEAFF

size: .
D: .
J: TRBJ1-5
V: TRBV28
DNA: TGTGCCAGCAGCCTTGGGTCATGGGCCAATCAGCCCCAGCATTTT
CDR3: CASSLGSWANQPQHF

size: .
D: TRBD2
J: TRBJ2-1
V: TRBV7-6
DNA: TGTGCCAGCAGCAAGAGCGGGAGCCCCTACAATGAGCAGTTCTTC
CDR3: CASSKSGSPYNEQFF

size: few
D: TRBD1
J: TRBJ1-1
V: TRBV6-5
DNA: TGTGCCAGCAGTTTCAGGGGGTCCATGAACACTGAAGCTTTCTTT
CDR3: CASSFRGSMNTEAFF

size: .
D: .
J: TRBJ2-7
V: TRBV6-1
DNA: TGTGCCATCCTCTTAGCCGGAGCCACCTACGAGCAGTACTTC
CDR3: CAILLAGATYEQYF

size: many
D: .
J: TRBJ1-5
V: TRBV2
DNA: TGTGCCAGCACCCCGGACAGAAACAATCAGCCCCAGCATTTT
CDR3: CASTPDRNNQPQHF

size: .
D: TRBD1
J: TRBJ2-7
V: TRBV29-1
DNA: TGCAGCGCTGGAGGTCGGACAGGTCTCTCCTACGAGCAGTACTTC
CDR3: CSAGGRTGLSYEQYF

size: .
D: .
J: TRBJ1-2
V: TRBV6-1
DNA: TGTGCCAGCAGCCTCTCTCGTTCAGGCTACACCTTC
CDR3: CASSLSRSGYTF

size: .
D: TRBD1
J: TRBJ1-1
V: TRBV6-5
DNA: TGTGCCAGCAGTTCCCGACAGGGGATTGGGAACACTGAAGCTTTCTTT
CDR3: CASSSRQGIGNTEAFF

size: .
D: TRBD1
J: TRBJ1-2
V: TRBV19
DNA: TGTGCCAGTAGCCGGGACAGGGTTTACTACGACTATGGCTACACCTTC
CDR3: CASSRDRVYYDYGYTF

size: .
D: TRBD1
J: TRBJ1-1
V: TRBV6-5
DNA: TGTGCCAGCAGAGAGACAGGGTATCCCGAAGCTTTCTTT
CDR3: CASRETGYPEAFF

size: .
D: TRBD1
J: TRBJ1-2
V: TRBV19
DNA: TGTGCCAGTAGTGGGCTGGCCGACCGGGCAGGGGGAGGCTACACCTTC
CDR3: CASSGLADRAGGGYTF

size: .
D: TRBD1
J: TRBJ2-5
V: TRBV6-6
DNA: TGTGCCAGCAGAAACAGGGGGCGTGCGGAGACCCAGTACTTC
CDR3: CASRNRGRAETQYF

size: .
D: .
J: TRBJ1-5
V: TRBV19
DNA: TGTGCCAGTAGTATCGGCATCAATCAGCCCCAGCATTTT
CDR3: CASSIGINQPQHF

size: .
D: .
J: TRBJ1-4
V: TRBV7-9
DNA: TGTGCCAGCAGCTACGGGGGAAACGAAAAACTGTTTTTT
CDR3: CASSYGGNEKLFF

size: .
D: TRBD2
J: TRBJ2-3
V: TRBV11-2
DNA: TGTGCCAGCAGCTCCCGCCCTGAGCGGGGGGACCCACCCACAGATACGCAGTATTTT
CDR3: CASSSRPERGDPPTDTQYF

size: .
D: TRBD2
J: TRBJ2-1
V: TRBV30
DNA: TGTGCCTGTCTGCGGGAGGCTTACAATGAGCAGTTCTTC
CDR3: CACLREAYNEQFF

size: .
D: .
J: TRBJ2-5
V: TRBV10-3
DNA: TGTGCCATCAGTGAGTCGATGAAGGACGGTTTAGGGGAGACCCAGTACTTC
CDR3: CAISESMKDGLGETQYF

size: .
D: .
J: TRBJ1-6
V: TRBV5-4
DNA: TGTGCCAGCAGCGGGGGGGGGAATTCACCCCTCCACTTT
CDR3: CASSGGGNSPLHF

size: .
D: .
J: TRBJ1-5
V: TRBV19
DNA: TGTGCCAGTAGTGGGTGGGCTCAGCCCCAGCATTTT
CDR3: CASSGWAQPQHF

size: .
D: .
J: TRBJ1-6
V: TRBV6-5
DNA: TGTGCCAGCAGTTACTCTGACGGATATTCACCCCTCCACTTT
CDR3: CASSYSDGYSPLHF

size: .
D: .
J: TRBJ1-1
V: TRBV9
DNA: TGTGCCAGCAGTCGACCCCCGTTGGACACTGAAGCTTTCTTT
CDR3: CASSRPPLDTEAFF

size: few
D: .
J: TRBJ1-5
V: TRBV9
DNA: TGTGCCAGCAGCCCGGGAGGGCCCTATAGCAATCAGCCCCAGCATTTT
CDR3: CASSPGGPYSNQPQHF

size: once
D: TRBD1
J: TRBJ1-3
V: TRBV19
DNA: TGTGCCAGTAGTTCGTCACAGGGGGCTCGTGGAAACACCATATATTTT
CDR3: CASSSSQGARGNTIYF

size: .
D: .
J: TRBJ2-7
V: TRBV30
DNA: TGTGCCTGGAGTGAAGTCGACTACGAGCAGTACTTC
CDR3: CAWSEVDYEQYF

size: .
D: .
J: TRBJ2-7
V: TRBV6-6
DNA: TGTGCCAGCAAGGAGGAACGGCTGTACGAGCAGTACTTC
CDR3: CASKEERLYEQYF

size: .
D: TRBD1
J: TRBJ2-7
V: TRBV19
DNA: TGTGCCAGTAGTGAGGGACAGGGCATCAGGGAGCAGTACTTC
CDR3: CASSEGQGIREQYF

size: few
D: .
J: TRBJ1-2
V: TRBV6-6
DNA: TGTGCCAGCACCTCGGTGGTGACTGGGGGCTACACCTTC
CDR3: CASTSVVTGGYTF

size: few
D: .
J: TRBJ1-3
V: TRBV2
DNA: TGTGCCAGCAGTGAAGCAGGGGGTGGAAACACCATATATTTT
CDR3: CASSEAGGGNTIYF

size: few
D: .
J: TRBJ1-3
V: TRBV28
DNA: TGTGCCACCTCCCCAGACAACGGAAACACCATATATTTT
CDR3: CATSPDNGNTIYF

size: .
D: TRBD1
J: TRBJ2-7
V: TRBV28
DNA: TGTGCCAGCAGTGCACCGGGACAGGGCCTCCACGAGCAGTACTTC
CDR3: CASSAPGQGLHEQYF

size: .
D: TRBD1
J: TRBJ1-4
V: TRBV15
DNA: TGTGCCACCAGCAGAGAGGGACAGGGTACTAATGAAAAACTGTTTTTT
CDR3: CATSREGQGTNEKLFF

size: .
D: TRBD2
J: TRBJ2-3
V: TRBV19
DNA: TGTGCCAGTAGCCCCCCCGGATCTAGCGGGGTTTTAGATACGCAGTATTTT
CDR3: CASSPPGSSGVLDTQYF

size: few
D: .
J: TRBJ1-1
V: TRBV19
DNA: TGTGCCAGTATTGGGACGGCTATGAACACTGAAGCTTTCTTT
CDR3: CASIGTAMNTEAFF

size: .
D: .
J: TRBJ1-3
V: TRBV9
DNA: TGTGCCAGCAGCGTAATGGCCCTGGCCAACACCATATATTTT
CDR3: CASSVMALANTIYF